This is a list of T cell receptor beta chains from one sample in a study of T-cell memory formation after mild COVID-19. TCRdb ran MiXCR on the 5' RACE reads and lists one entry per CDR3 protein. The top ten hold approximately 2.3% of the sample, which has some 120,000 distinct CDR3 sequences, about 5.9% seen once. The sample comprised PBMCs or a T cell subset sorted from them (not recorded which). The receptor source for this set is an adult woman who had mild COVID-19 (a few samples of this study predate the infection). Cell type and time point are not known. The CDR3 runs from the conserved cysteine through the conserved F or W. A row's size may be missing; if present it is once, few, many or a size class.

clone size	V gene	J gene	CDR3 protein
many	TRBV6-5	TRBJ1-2	CASSYERKNYGYTF
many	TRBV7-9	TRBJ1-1	CASSPVPGQGTTEAFF
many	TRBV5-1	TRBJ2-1	CASSLAGVHEQFF
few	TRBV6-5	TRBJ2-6	CASSLGTGSGANVLTF
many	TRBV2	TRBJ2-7	CASKDHPTYEQYF
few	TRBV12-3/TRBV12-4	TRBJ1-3	CASSLARTPSGNTIYF
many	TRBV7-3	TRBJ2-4	CASSATGGGGKNIQYF
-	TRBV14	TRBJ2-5	CASSLTPGQETQYF
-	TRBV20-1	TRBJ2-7	CSAIDRATYEQYF
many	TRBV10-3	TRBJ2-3	CAIGGPDTQYF
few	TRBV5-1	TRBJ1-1	CASSSPNTGAEAFF
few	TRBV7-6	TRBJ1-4	CASSSRTGDRKLFF
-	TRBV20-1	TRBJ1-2	CSASSDRDYGYTF
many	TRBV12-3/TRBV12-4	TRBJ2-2	CASSKMGGRSTGELFF
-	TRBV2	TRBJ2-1	CASSEQESSYNEQFF
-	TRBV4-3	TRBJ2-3	CASSQDNLGDTQYF
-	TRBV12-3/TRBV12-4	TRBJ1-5	CASSLKGNQPQHF
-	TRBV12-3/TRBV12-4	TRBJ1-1	CASSPVASPTEAFF
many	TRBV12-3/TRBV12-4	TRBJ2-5	CASSLWQQETQYF
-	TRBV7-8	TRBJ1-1	CASSVTGSMNTEAFF
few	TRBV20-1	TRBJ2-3	CSARKGGGTDTQYF
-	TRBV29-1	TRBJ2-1	CSGHDRAYNEQFF
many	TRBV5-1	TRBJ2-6	CASSLPGTGSSGANVLTF
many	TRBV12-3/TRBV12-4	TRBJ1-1	CASSALAGDTEAFF
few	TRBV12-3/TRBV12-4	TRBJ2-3	CASTRGPSTDTQYF
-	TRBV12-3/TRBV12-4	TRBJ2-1	CASSFPSGRTYNEQFF
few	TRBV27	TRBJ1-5	CASRRQGRGQPQHF
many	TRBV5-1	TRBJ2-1	CASSFREDRGTEQFF
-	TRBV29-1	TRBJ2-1	CSTPGRTYNEQFF
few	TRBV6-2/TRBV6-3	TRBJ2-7	CASSYSRTSGSKGEQYF
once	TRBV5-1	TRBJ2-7	CASSFGSYEQYF
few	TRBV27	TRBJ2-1	CASSLGLPRNEQFF
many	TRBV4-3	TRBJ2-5	CASSQQVEETQYF
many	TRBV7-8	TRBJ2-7	CASSFGVPYEQYF
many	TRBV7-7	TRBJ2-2	CASSLVAGNTGELFF